This T cell receptor (beta chain) was sequenced during a study of OX40 agonist ivuxolimab in advanced cancers. The CDR3 totals 16 residues. Germline CDR1 SGHNT, CDR2 YYREEE (reference sequence). Germline trimming cut 4 bases from V and 6 bases from J; bases unmatched to any gene: 8. Method: immunoSEQ multiplex PCR; TCRdb's copy keeps in-frame clones and lacks some. Of around 33,000 clones in the sample, approximately 89% were seen once. If patients had autoimmune disease history or systemic immunosuppression, they were excluded. The V gene is TRBV5-4, the J gene TRBJ2-2, with 11 bases fitting TRBD1. The receptor was isolated from an adult with an advanced solid tumor such as melanoma, head and neck, liver or kidney cancer. The specimen comprised CD4+ or CD8+ T cells sorted from blood, sampled in a trial of the OX40 agonist ivuxolimab. The CDR3 protein is CASSPPGQGDSGELFF. The CDR3 DNA sequence: TGTGCCAGCAGCCCACCGGGACAGGGGGATTCCGGGGAGCTGTTTTTT.